Following are 2 T cell receptor gamma chains from one sample sequenced in a study of γδ T cells in repeated Plasmodium falciparum infection. Gammadelta T cells were flow-sorted from PBMC into Vgamma9/Vdelta2+ and Vdelta2-negative populations for bulk analysis. TCRdb applied CATT to the multiplex PCR reads for clone calling. The table records roughly 24,000 gamma-chain clones, 3% of them present only once. The source material was gamma-delta T cells from blood. These TCRs come from a pool of human donors (malaria-infected and uninfected, not separated).

This clone occurred many times. The amino acid sequence in TCRdb belongs to a much larger clone and departs from this DNA's translation at residue 7, likely a sequencing read error; the sequence shown is translated from the DNA. This chain links TRGV2 with TRGJP2. Losses at the gene ends were 0 bases for V and 3 bases for J; bases not matched to a gene: 4. CDR1 and CDR2 from the germline V gene are EGSNGY and YDSYNSKV. CDR3 size: 15 residues. The CDR3 loop is CATWDGGGSDWIKTF. CDR3 bases: TGTGCCACCTGGGACGGGGGGGGTAGTGATTGGATCAAGACGTTT.

This clone has at least ten counts. V and J are TRGV4 and TRGJ1 or TRGJ2. J gave up 5 bases and V 2 bases, and 3 bases lay outside the gene matches. The CDR3 is 12 residues long. Germline V gives CDR1 EGSTGY, CDR2 YDSYTSSV. Here the CDR3 DNA reads TGTGCCACCTGGGATGAGGATTATAAGAAACTCTTT. It yields the protein CATWDEDYKKLF.